The 23 T cell receptor beta chains below all came from one sample that was sequenced in a study of OX40 agonist ivuxolimab in advanced cancers. The repertoire was sequenced with immunoSEQ multiplex PCR; TCRdb's copy has only in-frame clones and lacks some. The sample lists almost 50,000 clones, roughly nine tenths occurring once. Specimen: CD4+ or CD8+ T cells sorted from blood, collected in a trial of the OX40 agonist ivuxolimab. Receptors were obtained from an adult with an advanced solid tumor such as melanoma, head and neck, liver or kidney cancer.

The chain links TRBV4-3 to TRBJ1-4, with 9 nucleotides matching TRBD1. Germline values: CDR1 LGHNA, CDR2 YSLEER. The CDR3 loop spans 14 amino acids. V trimming: 4 bases; J trimming: 6 bases; junction bases outside the gene matches: 3. DNA of the CDR3: TGCGCCAGCAGCCCGACAGGGGGTGATGAAAAACTGTTTTTT. Amino acid sequence: CASSPTGGDEKLFF.

This chain uses TRBV7-8 with TRBJ2-7, with D perhaps assigned TRBD1 or TRBD2 (5 bases each). With 6 bases removed from V and 12 bases from J, the gap between germline ends came to 24 bases. The CDR3 length is 14 residues. Per the germline V gene, CDR1 is SGHVS and CDR2 is FQNEAQ. CDR3 residues: CASSWEPGNRGGYF. The CDR3 coding sequence is TGTGCCAGCAGTTGGGAGCCAGGGAACCGTGGGGGGTACTTC.

The chain is built from TRBV1 and TRBJ2-1; TRBD2 is the table's D call and was not checked against the DNA. TRBV1 is assigned pseudogene status. This CDR3 region has 15 residues. DNA of the CDR3: TGCACCAGCAGCCATTGGACTAGCGGGTATAATGAGCAGTTCTTC. It is translated as CTSSHWTSGYNEQFF.

This CDR3 reads CASSRDRPTEAFF. The CDR3 DNA follows: TGCGCCAGCAGTAGGGACAGGCCCACTGAAGCTTTCTTT. The V call is TRBV5-1, the J call TRBJ1-1; the match to TRBD1 covers 8 bases. The CDR3 contains 13 residues. Trimming at V came to 5 bases and at J to 4 bases, leaving 4 bases not matched to a gene. Germline V gene sequence: CDR1 SGHRS, CDR2 YFSETQ.

This clone was detected only once. The rearrangement links TRBV6-4 to TRBJ2-7; 8 bases map to TRBD2. V dropped 4 bases and J dropped 3; count of bases not matched to a gene: 8. This CDR3 is 15 amino acids long. Germline V gene lookup returns CDR1 MRHNA and CDR2 SNTAGT. This chain's CDR3 is CASSVRAGAHYEQYF. The CDR3 DNA is TGTGCCAGCAGTGTAAGAGCGGGGGCTCACTACGAGCAGTACTTC.

V gene TRBV27 combines with J gene TRBJ2-7; 7 nucleotides align to TRBD1. The CDR3 length is 14 residues. Trimming at V came to 5 bases and at J to 3 bases, leaving 7 bases not matched to a gene. Germline V lookup: CDR1 MNHEY, CDR2 SMNVEV (reference sequence). CDR3 DNA sequence: TGTGCCAGCAGTCCCCGGGACAGTTTCTACGAGCAGTACTTC. Its protein product is CASSPRDSFYEQYF.

The chain employs TRBV5-5 and TRBJ2-3; 8 nucleotides align to TRBD2. V lost 1 base, J lost 1 base, and 2 bases stayed unmatched. The germline CDR1 and CDR2 sequences are SGHKS and YYEKEE (reference sequence). This CDR3 region has 15 residues. DNA of the CDR3: TGTGCCAGCAGCTTGATGACTAGCGGCACAGATACGCAGTATTTT. Translated: CASSLMTSGTDTQYF.

The chain has TRBV11-2 and TRBJ2-5; D may be TRBD1 (5 bases). The J call may not be correct, given that the DNA end is closer to TRBJ2-7. This CDR3 is built from 14 residues. CDR1 is SGHAT and CDR2 is FQNNGV in the germline V gene. This CDR3 reads CASSLGQQAYEQYF. The CDR3, as DNA: TGTGCCAGCAGCTTAGGGCAACAGGCCTACGAGCAGTACTTC.

The chain is built from TRBV5-1 and TRBJ2-7; 8 positions agree with TRBD1. Trimming cost V 4 bases and J 4 bases; bases outside gene matches: 10. In germline, CDR1 is SGHRS, CDR2 YFSETQ. This CDR3 has 15 residues. The CDR3 reads CASSRSAGGGYEQYF. DNA for the CDR3: TGCGCCAGCAGCCGGTCTGCAGGGGGCGGTTACGAGCAGTACTTC.

The chain has TRBV7-3 and TRBJ2-5, with no clear D. V lost 3 bases and J 5 bases, leaving 10 bases between the germline ends. This CDR3 is 13 amino acids long. Germline assignment: CDR1 SGHTA and CDR2 FQGTGA. This chain's CDR3 is CASSLGPGETQYF. The CDR3 DNA follows: TGTGCCAGCAGCTTGGGTCCCGGGGAGACCCAGTACTTC.

The chain combines TRBV30 with TRBJ2-1, with 8 bases matching TRBD2. Germline V lookup: CDR1 GTSNPN, CDR2 SVGIG (reference sequence). CDR3 length equals 14 residues. Trimming cost V 1 base and J 9 bases; bases outside gene matches: 8. The CDR3 DNA reads as TGTGCCTGGAGTGGGGCGGGGGGACTCTTTGAGCAGTTCTTC. It yields the protein CAWSGAGGLFEQFF.

The genes are TRBV21-1 and TRBJ2-7; TRBD2, the table's D call, lacks a check against the DNA. TRBV21-1 is classified as a pseudogene. CDR3 length equals 14 residues. CDR3 in amino acids: CASSTSGRENEQYF. DNA of the CDR3: TGTGCCAGCAGCACTAGCGGGAGGGAAAACGAGCAGTACTTC.

CDR3 DNA: TGTGCCAGCAGTTTCCAGGGGCCTGATGACTATGGCTACACCTTC. Protein: CASSFQGPDDYGYTF. The chain has TRBV28 and TRBJ1-2; possibly TRBD1 for D (6 bases). Germline V gene data show CDR1 as MDHEN and CDR2 as SYDVKM. The CDR3 covers 15 residues. V was clipped by 3 bases and J by 3 bases, with 14 bases between them.

This chain uses TRBV10-2 with TRBJ2-3; TRBD2 matches at 10 bases. Germline CDR1 reads WSHSY; CDR2 reads SAAADI. The CDR3 is 16 residues long. The ends lost 6 bases at V and 2 bases at J; junction bases unmatched: 8. This chain's CDR3 is CASRQRGGLNTDTQYF. Written as DNA, the CDR3 is TGCGCCAGCAGACAGCGGGGGGGCCTGAACACAGATACGCAGTATTTT.

This clone was detected only a few times. This chain links TRBV19 with TRBJ1-1; no firm D call. The CDR3 is made up of 13 amino acids. Germline lookup yields CDR1 LNHDA and CDR2 SQIVND (reference sequence). Between the trimmed V and J ends, which lost 6 bases and 7 bases, there was a span of 15 bases. This CDR3 reads CASRPGTENEAFF. The CDR3 bases are TGTGCCAGTAGGCCAGGTACGGAAAATGAAGCTTTCTTT.

The genes are TRBV21-1 and TRBJ1-2; TRBD1 is the table's D call and was not checked against the DNA. TRBV21-1 is a documented pseudogene. The CDR3 is 14 residues long. The CDR3 bases are TGTGCCAGCAGCAAACCCCCAGGTAGCTATGGCTACACCTTC. It codes for CASSKPPGSYGYTF.

The table lists this clone with a count of one. This chain links TRBV5-1 with TRBJ2-7; no reliable D call. CDR3 length: 12 residues. V dropped 4 bases and J dropped 6 bases, with 11 bases sitting between them. Germline V gene data show CDR1 as SGHRS and CDR2 as YFSETQ. CDR3 DNA: TGCGCCAGCAGCCCATACTCGGGCGAGCAGTACTTC. Translation: CASSPYSGEQYF. Looking up the rest from reference TRBV5-1 and TRBJ2-7 gives the full variable domain: KAGVTQTPRYLIKTRGQQVTLSCSPISGHRSVSWYQQTPGQGLQFLFEYFSETQRNKGNFPGRFSGRQFSNSRSEMNVSTLELGDSALYLCASSPYSGEQYFGPGTRLTVT.

This chain's CDR3 is CASSRRLAGESDTQYF. In DNA, the CDR3 is TGTGCCAGCAGTCGACGACTAGCGGGGGAATCAGATACGCAGTATTTT. The chain links TRBV2 to TRBJ2-3; 12 bases fit TRBD2. The CDR3 sequence is 16 residues long. V was pared by 5 bases and J by 4 bases, with 7 bases of the junction left unmatched. Germline V CDR1 and CDR2: SNHLY, FYNNEI.

The CDR3 bases are TGTGCCAGCAGCTTGGGCACAGGGATGGACTATGGCTACACCTTC. It is translated as CASSLGTGMDYGYTF. The J gene is TRBJ1-2, the V gene TRBV5-4; D possibly corresponds to TRBD1 (6 bases). Germline values: CDR1 SGHNT, CDR2 YYREEE (reference sequence). The V gene lost 0 bases and the J gene lost 3 bases, with 12 bases spanning the gap. The CDR3 has 15 amino acids. Together with reference TRBV5-4 and TRBJ1-2, the CDR3 gives the full variable domain: ETGVTQSPTHLIKTRGQQVTLRCSSQSGHNTVSWYQQALGQGPQFIFQYYREEENGRGNFPPRFSGLQFPNYSSELNVNALELDDSALYLCASSLGTGMDYGYTFGSGTRLTVV.

The chain couples TRBV18 to TRBJ1-4, with D possibly being TRBD1 (5 bases). Per the germline V gene, CDR1 is KGHSH and CDR2 is LQKENI. CDR3 size: 14 residues. V was shortened by 2 bases and J by 6 bases, with 10 bases between the two germline ends. DNA of the CDR3: TGTGCCAGCTCACCAGGGGACGGGGATGAAAAACTGTTTTTT. Translating gives CASSPGDGDEKLFF.

The V and J genes are TRBV7-3 and TRBJ2-2; 8 bases are a match to TRBD1. The CDR3 loop spans 15 amino acids. V lost 5 bases and J lost 6; bases outside the gene matches: 8. Germline V CDR1 and CDR2: SGHTA, FQGTGA. This chain's CDR3 is CASSPGQGAAGELFF. The DNA of the CDR3 is TGTGCCAGCAGCCCGGGGCAGGGGGCCGCCGGGGAGCTGTTTTTT.

V is TRBV6-4 and J is TRBJ2-3, with 7 bases matching TRBD2. The germline gives CDR1 MRHNA, CDR2 SNTAGT. The CDR3 loop spans 14 amino acids. V was pared by 4 bases and J by 0 bases, with 1 base of the junction left unmatched. Here the CDR3 reads CASSGSGSTDTQYF. The CDR3 DNA follows: TGTGCCAGCAGTGGTAGCGGGAGCACAGATACGCAGTATTTT.

This clone was seen a handful of times. V and J are TRBV28 and TRBJ2-1; TRBD2 matches 10 bases. The CDR3 contains 17 residues. Germline CDR1 reads MDHEN; CDR2 reads SYDVKM. The junction had 13 bases not matched to a gene; V was cut back by 4 bases and J by 7 bases. This CDR3 reads CASSSLGVAGGRNEQFF. The CDR3 region has the DNA TGTGCCAGCAGTTCCTTGGGAGTAGCGGGGGGTAGGAATGAGCAGTTCTTC.